The entry below gives a single T cell receptor beta chain sequence along with its context. The target antigen is unknown. This entry is derived from a study of cytomegalovirus exposure and HLA in healthy donors. V was pared by 6 bases and J by 11 bases, with 25 bases between. Germline assignment: CDR1 WNHNN and CDR2 SYGVQD (reference sequence). This CDR3 spans 15 amino acids. This PCR relied on a set of 60 Vbeta primers and 13 Jbeta primers. This table comes from immunoSEQ multiplex PCR, and its TCRdb copy is limited to in-frame clones, with some not included. The data show approximately 150,000 clones, 76% seen once. General study points: In a later analysis, donors in an Asian-associated ancestry cluster reportedly had fewer N-insertions in productive TCRs than the cohort mean.

The chain recombines TRBV10-1 with TRBJ1-1; D call uncertain. The sample taken for sequencing was PBMCs. The sequence came from a woman in her forties in good health and CMV-seronegative. The CDR3 DNA reads as TGCGCCAGCAGCCCCACCTCTCCTGGAGGGTATGGGGCTTTCTTT. As protein: CASSPTSPGGYGAFF.